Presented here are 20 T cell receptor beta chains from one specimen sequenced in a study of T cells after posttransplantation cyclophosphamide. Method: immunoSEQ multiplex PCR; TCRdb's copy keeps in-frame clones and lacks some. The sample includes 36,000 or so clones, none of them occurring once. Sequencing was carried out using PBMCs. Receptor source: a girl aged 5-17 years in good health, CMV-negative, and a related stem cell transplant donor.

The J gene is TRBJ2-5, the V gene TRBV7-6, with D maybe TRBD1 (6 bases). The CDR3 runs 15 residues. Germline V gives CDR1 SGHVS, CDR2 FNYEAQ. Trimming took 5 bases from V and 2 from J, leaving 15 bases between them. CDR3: CASSPRTEIQETQYF. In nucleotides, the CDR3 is TGTGCCAGCAGCCCCCGGACAGAGATACAAGAGACCCAGTACTTC.

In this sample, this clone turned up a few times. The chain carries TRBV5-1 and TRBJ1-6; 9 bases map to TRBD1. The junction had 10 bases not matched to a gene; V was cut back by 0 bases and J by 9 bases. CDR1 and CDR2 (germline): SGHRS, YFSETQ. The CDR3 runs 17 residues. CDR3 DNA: TGCGCCAGCAGCTTGGCGGGTCCGGACAGGGGAGGTTCACCCCTCCACTTT. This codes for CASSLAGPDRGGSPLHF.

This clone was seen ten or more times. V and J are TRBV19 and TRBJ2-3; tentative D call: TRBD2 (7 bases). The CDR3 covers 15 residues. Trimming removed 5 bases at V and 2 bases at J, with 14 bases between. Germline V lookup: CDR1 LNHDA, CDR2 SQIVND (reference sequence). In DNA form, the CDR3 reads TGTGCCAGTAGTCCCCGGGGGGCGACCACAGATACGCAGTATTTT. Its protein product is CASSPRGATTDTQYF.

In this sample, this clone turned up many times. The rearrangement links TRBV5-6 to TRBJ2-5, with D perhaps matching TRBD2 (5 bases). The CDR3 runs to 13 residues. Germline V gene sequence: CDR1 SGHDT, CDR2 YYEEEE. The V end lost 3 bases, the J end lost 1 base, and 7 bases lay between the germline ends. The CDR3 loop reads CASSSGFQETQYF. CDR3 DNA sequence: TGTGCCAGCAGCTCGGGGTTCCAAGAGACCCAGTACTTC.

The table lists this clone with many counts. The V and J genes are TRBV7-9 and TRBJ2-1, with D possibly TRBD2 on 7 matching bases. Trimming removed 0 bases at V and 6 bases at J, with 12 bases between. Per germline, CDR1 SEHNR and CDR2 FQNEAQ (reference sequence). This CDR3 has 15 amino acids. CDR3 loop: CASSLAGGRSNEQFF. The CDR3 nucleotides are TGTGCCAGCAGCTTAGCGGGGGGGCGGTCCAATGAGCAGTTCTTC.

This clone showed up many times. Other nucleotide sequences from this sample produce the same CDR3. Here the CDR3 DNA reads TGCGCCAGCAGTGAGTGGACTAGCGGGAGCAGCGAGCAGTACTTC. This translates into CASSEWTSGSSEQYF. The chain employs TRBV10-1 and TRBJ2-7, with 13 bases aligning to TRBD2. V lost 1 base to trimming and J lost 6 bases; unmatched junction nucleotides: 3. Germline CDR1 and CDR2: WNHNN and SYGVQD (reference sequence). This CDR3 has 15 amino acids.

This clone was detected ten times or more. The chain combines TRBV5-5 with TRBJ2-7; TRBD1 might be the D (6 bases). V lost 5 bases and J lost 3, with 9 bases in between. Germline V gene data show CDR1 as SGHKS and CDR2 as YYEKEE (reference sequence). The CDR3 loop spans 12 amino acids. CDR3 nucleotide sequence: TGTGCCAGCAGTGGACAGCTCTACGAGCAGTACTTC. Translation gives CASSGQLYEQYF.

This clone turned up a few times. The CDR3 protein is CASSLQGETQYF. The CDR3 DNA reads as TGTGCCAGCAGTCTCCAGGGAGAGACCCAGTACTTC. This sequence joins TRBV28 and TRBJ2-5; TRBD1 might be the D (5 bases). V lost 5 bases and J 4 bases, leaving 8 bases between the germline ends. CDR3 length: 12 amino acids. Per germline, CDR1 MDHEN and CDR2 SYDVKM.

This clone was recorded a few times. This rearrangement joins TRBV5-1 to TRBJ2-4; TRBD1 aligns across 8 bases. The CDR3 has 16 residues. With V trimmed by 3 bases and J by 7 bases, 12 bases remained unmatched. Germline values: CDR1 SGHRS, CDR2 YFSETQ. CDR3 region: CASSSGGRQGANIQYF. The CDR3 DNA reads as TGCGCCAGCAGCTCGGGTGGTCGGCAGGGGGCGAACATTCAGTACTTC.

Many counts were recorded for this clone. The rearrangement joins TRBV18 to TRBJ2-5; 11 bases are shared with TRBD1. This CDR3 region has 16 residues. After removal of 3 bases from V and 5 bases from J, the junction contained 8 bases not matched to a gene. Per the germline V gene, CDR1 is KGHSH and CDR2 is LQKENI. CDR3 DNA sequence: TGTGCCAGCTCACCCCGGACAGGGGGCCAGGGGGAGACCCAGTACTTC. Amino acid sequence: CASSPRTGGQGETQYF.

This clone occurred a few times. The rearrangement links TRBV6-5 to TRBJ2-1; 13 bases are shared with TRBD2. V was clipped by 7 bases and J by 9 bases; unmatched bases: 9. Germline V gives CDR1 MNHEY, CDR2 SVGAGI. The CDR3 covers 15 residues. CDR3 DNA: TGTGCCAGCATAAGGACTAGCGGGAGAACCGGTGAGCAGTTCTTC. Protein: CASIRTSGRTGEQFF.

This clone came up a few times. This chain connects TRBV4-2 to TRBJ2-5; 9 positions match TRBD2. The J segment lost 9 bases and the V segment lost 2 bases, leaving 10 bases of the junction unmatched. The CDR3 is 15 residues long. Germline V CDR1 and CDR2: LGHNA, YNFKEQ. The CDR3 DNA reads TGTGCCAGCAGCCAATCTCGGCGGGAGCGGGAGGCCCAGTACTTC. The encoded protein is CASSQSRREREAQYF.

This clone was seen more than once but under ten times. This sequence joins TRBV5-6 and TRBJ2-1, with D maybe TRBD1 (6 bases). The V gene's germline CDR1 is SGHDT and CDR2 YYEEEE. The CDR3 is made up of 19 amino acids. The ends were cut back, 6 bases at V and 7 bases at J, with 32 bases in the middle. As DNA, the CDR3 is TGTGCCAGCACCATTGGGCCAGGCCCTGACAGGATCCTTGGTAATGAGCAGTTCTTC. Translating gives CASTIGPGPDRILGNEQFF. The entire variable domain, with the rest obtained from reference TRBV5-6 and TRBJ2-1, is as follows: DAGVTQSPTHLIKTRGQQVTLRCSPKSGHDTVSWYQQALGQGPQFIFQYYEEEERQRGNFPDRFSGHQFPNYSSELNVNALLLGDSALYLCASTIGPGPDRILGNEQFFGPGTRLTVL.

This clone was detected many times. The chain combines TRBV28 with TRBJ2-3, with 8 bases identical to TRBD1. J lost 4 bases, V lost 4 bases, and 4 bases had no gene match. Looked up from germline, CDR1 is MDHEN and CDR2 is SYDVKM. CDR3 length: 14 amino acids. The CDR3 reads CASSSGQGPDTQYF. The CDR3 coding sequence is TGTGCCAGCAGTTCCGGACAGGGTCCAGATACGCAGTATTTT.

This CDR3 is CASSFTGVNSPLHF. In DNA form, the CDR3 reads TGCGCCAGCAGCTTCACAGGGGTTAATTCACCCCTCCACTTT. This chain uses TRBV5-1 with TRBJ1-6; 7 positions agree with TRBD1. The J segment lost 6 bases and the V segment lost 2 bases, leaving 2 bases of the junction unmatched. In germline, CDR1 is SGHRS, CDR2 YFSETQ. The CDR3 has 14 amino acids.

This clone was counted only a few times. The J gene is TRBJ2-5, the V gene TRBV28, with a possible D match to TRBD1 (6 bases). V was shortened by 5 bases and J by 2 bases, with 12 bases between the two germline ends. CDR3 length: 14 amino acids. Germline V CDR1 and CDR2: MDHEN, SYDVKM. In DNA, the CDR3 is TGTGCCAGCAGTGAAACTCAGGGGCAAGAGACCCAGTACTTC. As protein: CASSETQGQETQYF.

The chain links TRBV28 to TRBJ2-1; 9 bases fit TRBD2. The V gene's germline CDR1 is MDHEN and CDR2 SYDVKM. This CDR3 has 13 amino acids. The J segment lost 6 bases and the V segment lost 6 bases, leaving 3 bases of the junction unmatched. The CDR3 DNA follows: TGTGCCAGCAGGGTACTAGCGGGCAATGAGCAGTTCTTC. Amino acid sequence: CASRVLAGNEQFF.

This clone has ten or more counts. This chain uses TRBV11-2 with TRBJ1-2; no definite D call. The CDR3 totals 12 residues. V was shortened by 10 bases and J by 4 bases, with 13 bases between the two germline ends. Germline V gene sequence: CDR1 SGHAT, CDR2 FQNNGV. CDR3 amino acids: CATVNGLYGYTF. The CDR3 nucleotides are TGTGCCACCGTGAACGGTCTCTATGGCTACACCTTC.

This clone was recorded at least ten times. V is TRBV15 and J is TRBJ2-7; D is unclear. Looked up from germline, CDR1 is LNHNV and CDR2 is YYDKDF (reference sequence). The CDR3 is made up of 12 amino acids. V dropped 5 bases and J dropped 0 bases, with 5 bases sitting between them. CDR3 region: CATSLNSYEQYF. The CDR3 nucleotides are TGTGCCACCAGCCTAAACTCCTACGAGCAGTACTTC.

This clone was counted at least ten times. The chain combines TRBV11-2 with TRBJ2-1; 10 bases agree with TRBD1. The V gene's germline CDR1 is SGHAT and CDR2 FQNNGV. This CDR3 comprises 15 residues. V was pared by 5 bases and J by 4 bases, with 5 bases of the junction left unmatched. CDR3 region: CASSLGTGAYNEQFF. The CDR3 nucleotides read TGTGCCAGCAGCCTCGGGACAGGGGCTTACAATGAGCAGTTCTTC.